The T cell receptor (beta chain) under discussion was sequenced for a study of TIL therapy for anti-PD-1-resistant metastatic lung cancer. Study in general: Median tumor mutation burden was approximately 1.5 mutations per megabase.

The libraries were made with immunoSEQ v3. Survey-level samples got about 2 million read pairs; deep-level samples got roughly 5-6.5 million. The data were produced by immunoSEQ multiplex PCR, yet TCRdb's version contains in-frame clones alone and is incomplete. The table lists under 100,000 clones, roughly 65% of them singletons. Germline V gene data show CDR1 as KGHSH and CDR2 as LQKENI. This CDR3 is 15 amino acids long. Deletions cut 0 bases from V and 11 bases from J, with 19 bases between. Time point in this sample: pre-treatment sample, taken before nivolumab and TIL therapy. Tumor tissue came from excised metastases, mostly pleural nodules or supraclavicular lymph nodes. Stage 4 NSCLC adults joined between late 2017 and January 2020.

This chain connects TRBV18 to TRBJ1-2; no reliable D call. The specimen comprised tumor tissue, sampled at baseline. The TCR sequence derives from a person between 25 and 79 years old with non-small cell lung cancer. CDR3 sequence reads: CASSPPAASVGFYTF. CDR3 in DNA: TGTGCCAGCTCACCACCGGCAGCCTCCGTGGGTTTTTACACCTTC. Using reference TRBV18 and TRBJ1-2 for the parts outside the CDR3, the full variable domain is NAGVMQNPRHLVRRRGQEARLRCSPMKGHSHVYWYRQLPEEGLKFMVYLQKENIIDESGMPKERFSAEFPKEGPSILRIQQVVRGDSAAYFCASSPPAASVGFYTFGSGTRLTVV.